This TCR beta chain is drawn from a study of blood T cell repertoires in COVID-19. At the level of the study: Spain, Italy and the United States supplied samples that represented acute and convalescent COVID-19.

Sequencing used immunoSEQ multiplex PCR; TCRdb keeps in-frame clones, though not all of them. The sample has under 300,000 clones; around 85% are singletons. The V end was cut by 11 bases, the J end by 0 bases, with 15 bases between. Germline V lookup: CDR1 ENHRY, CDR2 SYGVKD. There are 14 residues in the CDR3. The rearrangement uses TRBV10-3 and TRBJ2-3; D may be TRBD2 (7 bases). What was sequenced was peripheral blood. The origin of this receptor is a woman in her 70s with acute or convalescent COVID-19. For the CDR3, the DNA is TGTGCCCACCAGTCGGGGGGCAGCACAGATACGCAGTATTTT. Its protein is CAHQSGGSTDTQYF.